This T cell receptor (beta chain) stems from a study of blood T cell repertoires in COVID-19. Study-level background: The United States, Italy and Spain supplied acute and convalescent COVID-19 samples.

Some clones are missing from TCRdb's copy, which holds only in-frame ones; the method was immunoSEQ multiplex PCR. The repertoire holds 200,000 or so clones, about nine tenths seen once, with about 2.4% in the top ten. This CDR3 contains 15 residues. The germline V gene encodes CDR1 SGHTA and CDR2 FQGNSA. The V end was cut by 1 base, the J end by 5 bases, with 14 bases between. The source of this sequence is a woman in her twenties or thirties who had recovered from COVID-19. The sequenced sample consisted of PBMCs or T cells enriched from blood (not recorded which). The chain combines TRBV7-2 with TRBJ1-2; D unclear. CDR3 nucleotide sequence: TGTGCCAGCAGCTTAGTTGGGCCCTCGGATTATGGCTACACCTTC. As protein: CASSLVGPSDYGYTF.